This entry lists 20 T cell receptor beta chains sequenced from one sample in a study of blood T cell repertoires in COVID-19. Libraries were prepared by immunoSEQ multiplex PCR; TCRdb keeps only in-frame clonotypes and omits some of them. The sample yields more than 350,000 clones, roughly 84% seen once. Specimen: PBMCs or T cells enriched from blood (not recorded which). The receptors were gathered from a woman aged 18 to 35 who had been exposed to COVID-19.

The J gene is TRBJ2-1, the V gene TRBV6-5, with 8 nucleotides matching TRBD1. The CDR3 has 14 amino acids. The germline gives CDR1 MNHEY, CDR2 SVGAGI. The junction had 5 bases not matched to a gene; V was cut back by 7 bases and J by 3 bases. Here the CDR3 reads CASTRQGLYNEQFF. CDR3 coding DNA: TGTGCCAGCACCAGACAGGGGCTCTACAATGAGCAGTTCTTC.

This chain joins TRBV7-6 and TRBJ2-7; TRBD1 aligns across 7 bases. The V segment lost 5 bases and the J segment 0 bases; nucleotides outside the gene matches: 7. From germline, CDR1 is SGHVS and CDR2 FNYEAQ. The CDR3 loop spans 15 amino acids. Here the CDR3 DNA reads TGTGCCAGCAGCGTCGGGACAGTGAGCTCCTACGAGCAGTACTTC. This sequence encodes CASSVGTVSSYEQYF.

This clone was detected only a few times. The CDR3 loop reads CASSIGTGGPYEQYF. CDR3 nucleotide sequence: TGTGCCAGCAGCATAGGGACAGGGGGCCCCTACGAGCAGTACTTC. This chain uses TRBV7-2 with TRBJ2-7, with 12 bases matching TRBD1. This CDR3 is 15 amino acids long. With V trimmed by 5 bases and J by 2 bases, 4 bases remained unmatched. In germline, CDR1 is SGHTA, CDR2 FQGNSA.

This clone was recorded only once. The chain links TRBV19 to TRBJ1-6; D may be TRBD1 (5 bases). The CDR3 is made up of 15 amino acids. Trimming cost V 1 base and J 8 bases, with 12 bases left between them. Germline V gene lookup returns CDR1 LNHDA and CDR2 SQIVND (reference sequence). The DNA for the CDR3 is TGTGCCAGTAGTATAGGGGGGGGACGAGATTCACCCCTCCACTTT. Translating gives CASSIGGGRDSPLHF.

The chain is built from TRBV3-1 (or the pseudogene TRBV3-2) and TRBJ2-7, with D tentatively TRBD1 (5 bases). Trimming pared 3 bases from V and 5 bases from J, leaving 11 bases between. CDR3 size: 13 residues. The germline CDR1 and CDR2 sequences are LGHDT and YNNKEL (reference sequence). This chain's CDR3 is CASSHAQAHEQYF. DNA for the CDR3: TGTGCCAGCAGCCATGCACAGGCCCACGAGCAGTACTTC.

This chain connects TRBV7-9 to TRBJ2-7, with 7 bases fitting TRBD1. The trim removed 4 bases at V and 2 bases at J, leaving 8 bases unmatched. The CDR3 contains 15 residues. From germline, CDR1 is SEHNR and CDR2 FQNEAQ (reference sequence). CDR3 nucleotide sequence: TGTGCCAGCAGCTCAGAGACAGGGAAGCCCTACGAGCAGTACTTC. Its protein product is CASSSETGKPYEQYF.

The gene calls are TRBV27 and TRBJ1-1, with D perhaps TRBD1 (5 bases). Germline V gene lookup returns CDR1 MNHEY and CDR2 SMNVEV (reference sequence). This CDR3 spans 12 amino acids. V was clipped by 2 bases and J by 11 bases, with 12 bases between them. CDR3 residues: CASSLRGTRAFF. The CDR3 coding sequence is TGTGCCAGCAGTTTAAGGGGAACGCGGGCTTTCTTT.

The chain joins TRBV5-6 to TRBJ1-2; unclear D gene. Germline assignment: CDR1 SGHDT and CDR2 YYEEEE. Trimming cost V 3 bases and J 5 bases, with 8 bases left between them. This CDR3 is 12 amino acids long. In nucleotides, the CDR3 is TGTGCCAGCAGCTCGACAATTTATGGCTACACCTTC. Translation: CASSSTIYGYTF.

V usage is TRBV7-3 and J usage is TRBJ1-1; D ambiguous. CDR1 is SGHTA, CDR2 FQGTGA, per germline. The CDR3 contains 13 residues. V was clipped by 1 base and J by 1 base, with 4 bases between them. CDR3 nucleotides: TGTGCCAGCAGCTTAAACGGGAACACTGAAGCTTTCTTT. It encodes CASSLNGNTEAFF.

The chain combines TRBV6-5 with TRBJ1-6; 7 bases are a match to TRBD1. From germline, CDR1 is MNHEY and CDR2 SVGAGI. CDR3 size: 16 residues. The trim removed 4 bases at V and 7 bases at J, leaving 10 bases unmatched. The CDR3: CASSSDLDRSNSPLHF. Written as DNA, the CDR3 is TGTGCCAGCAGTTCCGATCTGGACAGGAGCAATTCACCCCTCCACTTT.

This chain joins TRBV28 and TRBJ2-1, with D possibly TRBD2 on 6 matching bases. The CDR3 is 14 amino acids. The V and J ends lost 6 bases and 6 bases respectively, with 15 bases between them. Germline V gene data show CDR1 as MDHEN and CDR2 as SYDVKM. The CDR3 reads CASSPRLDGNEQFF. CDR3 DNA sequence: TGTGCCAGCAGCCCCAGACTAGACGGCAATGAGCAGTTCTTC.

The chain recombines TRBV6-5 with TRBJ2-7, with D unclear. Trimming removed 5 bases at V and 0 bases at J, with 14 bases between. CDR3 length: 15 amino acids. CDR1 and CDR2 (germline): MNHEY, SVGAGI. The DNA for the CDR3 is TGTGCCAGCAGTCCGACACTTGAAAGCTCCTACGAGCAGTACTTC. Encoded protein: CASSPTLESSYEQYF.

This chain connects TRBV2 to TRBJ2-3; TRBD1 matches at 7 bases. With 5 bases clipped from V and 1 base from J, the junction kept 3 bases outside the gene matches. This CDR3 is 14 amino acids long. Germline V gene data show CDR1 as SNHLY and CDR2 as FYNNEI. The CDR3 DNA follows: TGTGCCAGCAGTATCGACAGGGGCACAGATACGCAGTATTTT. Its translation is CASSIDRGTDTQYF.

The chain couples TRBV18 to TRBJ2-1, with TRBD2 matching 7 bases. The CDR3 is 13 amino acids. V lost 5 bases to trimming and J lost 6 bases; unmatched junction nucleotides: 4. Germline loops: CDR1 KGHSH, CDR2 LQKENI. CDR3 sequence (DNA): TGTGCCAGCTCATCGGGACTAACCAATGAGCAGTTCTTC. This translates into CASSSGLTNEQFF.

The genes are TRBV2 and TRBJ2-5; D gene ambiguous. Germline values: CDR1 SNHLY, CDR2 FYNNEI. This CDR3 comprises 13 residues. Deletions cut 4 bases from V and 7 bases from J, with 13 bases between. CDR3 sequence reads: CASSADVYGTQYF. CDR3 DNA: TGTGCCAGCAGTGCCGATGTGTACGGGACCCAGTACTTC.

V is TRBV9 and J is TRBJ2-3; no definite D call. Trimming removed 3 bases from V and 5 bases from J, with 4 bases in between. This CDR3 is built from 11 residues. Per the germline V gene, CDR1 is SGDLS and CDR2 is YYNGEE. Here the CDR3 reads CASSAGDTQYF. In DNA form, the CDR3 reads TGTGCCAGCAGCGCGGGAGATACGCAGTATTTT.

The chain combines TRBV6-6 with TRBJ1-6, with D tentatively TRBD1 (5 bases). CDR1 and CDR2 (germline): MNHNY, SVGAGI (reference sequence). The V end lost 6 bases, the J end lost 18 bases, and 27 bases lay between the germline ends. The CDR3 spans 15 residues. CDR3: CASSGQRDSAGGSHF. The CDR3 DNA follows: TGTGCCAGCAGCGGCCAGAGAGACTCCGCGGGGGGAAGCCACTTT.

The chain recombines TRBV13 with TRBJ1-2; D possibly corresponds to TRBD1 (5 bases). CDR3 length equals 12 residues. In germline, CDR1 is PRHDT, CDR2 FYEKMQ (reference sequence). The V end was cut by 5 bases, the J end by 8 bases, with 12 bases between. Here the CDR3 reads CASSGPGYGYTF. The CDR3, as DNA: TGTGCCAGCAGCGGTCCAGGGTACGGCTACACCTTC.

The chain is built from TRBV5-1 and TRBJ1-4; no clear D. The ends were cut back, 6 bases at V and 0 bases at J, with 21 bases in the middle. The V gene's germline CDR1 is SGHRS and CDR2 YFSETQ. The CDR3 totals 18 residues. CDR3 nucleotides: TGCGCCAGCACGAGGGCTACTTTTGACTTTGCAACTAATGAAAAACTGTTTTTT. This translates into CASTRATFDFATNEKLFF.

DNA for the CDR3: TGTGCCAGCGGAATCCCGGGACAGGTTCGGAACACCATATATTTT. This gives the protein CASGIPGQVRNTIYF. This rearrangement joins TRBV7-9 to TRBJ1-3, with 8 bases that match TRBD1. The germline V gene encodes CDR1 SEHNR and CDR2 FQNEAQ (reference sequence). V dropped 8 bases and J dropped 7; count of bases not matched to a gene: 13. CDR3 size: 15 residues. Full variable domain (rest looked up from reference TRBV7-9 and TRBJ1-3): DTGVSQNPRHKITKRGQNVTFRCDPISEHNRLYWYRQTLGQGPEFLTYFQNEAQLEKSRLLSDRFSAERPKGSFSTLEIQRTEQGDSAMYLCASGIPGQVRNTIYFGEGSWLTVV.